Shown below are 6 T cell receptor beta chains from a single sample sequenced in a study of blood T cell repertoires in COVID-19 (dated by TCRdb to about 2020). Library preparation was by the immunoSEQ multiplex PCR assay. TCRdb limited this immuneACCESS table to in-frame rearrangements with V and J called. A share of clones is missing; checked studies link under half to unresolved V genes, and the rest is unexplained. This sample comprises 100,000 to 150,000 clones, 60% to 80% of them detected only once. Approximately 5.7% of the sample lies in the top ten. Sample: peripheral blood. The receptors were gathered from a man aged 55-75 years with acute or convalescent COVID-19.

The chain uses TRBV14 and TRBJ1-2; possible D gene TRBD1, 5 bases. CDR1 is SGHDN, CDR2 FVKESK, per germline. The CDR3 runs to 16 residues. V was clipped by 2 bases and J by 6 bases, with 19 bases between them. DNA of the CDR3: TGTGCCAGCAGCCAACACCCCCCCTGGACAAGTGATGGCTACACCTTC. Translated: CASSQHPPWTSDGYTF.

In this sample, this clone turned up a few times. The V gene is TRBV5-1, the J gene TRBJ2-1, with D tentatively TRBD1 (8 bases). This CDR3 contains 14 residues. Germline CDR1 and CDR2: SGHRS and YFSETQ. Trimming cost V 6 bases and J 8 bases, with 18 bases left between them. Here the CDR3 reads CASMDREGRDEQFF. The CDR3 bases are TGCGCCAGCATGGACAGGGAGGGGCGCGATGAGCAGTTCTTC.

The chain combines TRBV19 with TRBJ1-5; no clear D. V lost 7 bases and J lost 0, with 16 bases in between. Per the germline V gene, CDR1 is LNHDA and CDR2 is SQIVND (reference sequence). CDR3 length: 16 amino acids. CDR3 in amino acids: CASISGRSDSNQPQHF. The CDR3 nucleotides read TGTGCCAGTATTAGCGGACGTTCGGATAGCAATCAGCCCCAGCATTTT.

This clone has just one count. This chain uses TRBV3-1 (or the pseudogene TRBV3-2) with TRBJ2-7, with 10 nucleotides matching TRBD1. The CDR3 spans 14 residues. V shed 2 bases and J 7 bases; nucleotides not matched to a gene: 5. Germline CDR1 is LGHDT and CDR2 is YNNKEL (reference sequence). The CDR3 here is CASSQRTGGREQYF. CDR3 sequence (DNA): TGTGCCAGCAGCCAACGGACAGGGGGGAGAGAGCAGTACTTC.

This clone was seen only a few times. V is TRBV7-6 and J is TRBJ2-1, with 10 bases aligning to TRBD2. Germline CDR1 SGHVS, CDR2 FNYEAQ. The CDR3 extends over 15 amino acids. The trim removed 5 bases at V and 7 bases at J, leaving 8 bases unmatched. The CDR3 coding sequence is TGTGCCAGCAGCCCGTCTAGCGGGAGTCGGAATGAGCAGTTCTTC. Translating it yields CASSPSSGSRNEQFF.

V is TRBV5-1 and J is TRBJ1-1; no firm D call. V was pared by 5 bases and J by 0 bases, with 11 bases between. The CDR3 has 14 residues. Germline V CDR1 and CDR2: SGHRS, YFSETQ. The DNA of the CDR3 is TGCGCCAGCAGGCGAGGAGGGCTGAACACTGAAGCTTTCTTT. Its translation: CASRRGGLNTEAFF.